The 31 T cell receptor beta chains below all came from one sample that was sequenced in a study of OX40 agonist ivuxolimab in advanced cancers. Clones were read by immunoSEQ multiplex PCR, and TCRdb kept only the in-frame ones, dropping some. Of tens of thousands of clones in the sample, about nine tenths were seen once. Source: CD4+ or CD8+ T cells sorted from blood, taken in a trial of the OX40 agonist ivuxolimab. The source is an adult with an advanced solid tumor such as melanoma, head and neck, liver or kidney cancer.

The chain couples TRBV7-9 to TRBJ1-1; TRBD1 matches 11 bases. The germline CDR1 and CDR2 sequences are SEHNR and FQNEAQ (reference sequence). This CDR3 has 16 amino acids. V lost 5 bases and J lost 5; bases outside the gene matches: 10. CDR3 sequence: CASSPQGQGARTEAFF. The DNA for the CDR3 is TGTGCCAGCAGCCCTCAAGGACAGGGGGCGCGGACTGAAGCTTTCTTT.

This chain uses TRBV7-3 with TRBJ2-5; D is unclear. Germline V gene lookup returns CDR1 SGHTA and CDR2 FQGTGA. The CDR3 has 12 residues. V dropped 3 bases and J dropped 4 bases, with 6 bases sitting between them. The CDR3 coding sequence is TGTGCCAGCAGCTTTGAGGTAGAGACCCAGTACTTC. Translated, it gives CASSFEVETQYF.

The chain combines TRBV6-5 with TRBJ2-5, with 8 bases lining up with TRBD2. Germline V gives CDR1 MNHEY, CDR2 SVGAGI. J lost 4 bases, V lost 4 bases, and 8 bases had no gene match. The CDR3 spans 15 residues. The CDR3 nucleotides read TGTGCCAGCAGTTGGCTGAGCGGGAGTACAGAGACCCAGTACTTC. This sequence encodes CASSWLSGSTETQYF.

The chain combines TRBV18 with TRBJ2-7, with D possibly matching TRBD1 (5 bases). The CDR3 is 12 residues long. Germline loops: CDR1 KGHSH, CDR2 LQKENI. V lost 3 bases to trimming and J lost 7 bases, with 10 bases between them. DNA for the CDR3: TGTGCCAGCTCACCTGACAGTGGGGAGCAGTACTTC. The encoded protein is CASSPDSGEQYF.

The V gene is TRBV7-2, the J gene TRBJ2-7, with D tentatively TRBD1 or TRBD2 (5 bases each). The CDR3 is made up of 13 amino acids. V was clipped by 1 base and J by 2 bases, with 6 bases between them. Germline-derived CDR1 and CDR2 are SGHTA and FQGNSA. CDR3 amino acids: CASSLGDAYEQYF. The CDR3 region has the DNA TGTGCCAGCAGCTTAGGGGACGCCTACGAGCAGTACTTC.

This clone has a handful of counts. This chain connects TRBV7-9 to TRBJ1-2; D may be TRBD1 (5 bases). CDR3 length equals 13 residues. Per germline, CDR1 SEHNR and CDR2 FQNEAQ (reference sequence). V was clipped by 5 bases and J by 5 bases, with 12 bases between them. In nucleotides, the CDR3 is TGTGCCAGCAGCCCCGACAGTCTTTATGGCTACACCTTC. Residues: CASSPDSLYGYTF.

The gene calls are TRBV19 and TRBJ2-5; D gene ambiguous. The V and J ends lost 8 bases and 1 base respectively, with 17 bases between them. Germline lookup yields CDR1 LNHDA and CDR2 SQIVND (reference sequence). The CDR3 loop spans 15 amino acids. The CDR3 spells CASLPSPDVQETQYF. The DNA for the CDR3 is TGTGCCAGTCTACCTAGTCCAGACGTCCAAGAGACCCAGTACTTC.

V and J are TRBV5-1 and TRBJ1-1; weak D call: TRBD1 (5 bases). With 9 bases removed from V and 8 bases from J, the gap between germline ends came to 20 bases. The CDR3 runs 13 residues. Germline CDR1 and CDR2: SGHRS and YFSETQ. CDR3 loop: CATREVDRAEAFF. DNA of the CDR3: TGCGCCACCAGAGAGGTCGACAGAGCCGAAGCTTTCTTT.

This chain connects TRBV5-1 to TRBJ2-5, with TRBD2 matching 12 bases. The germline CDR1 and CDR2 sequences are SGHRS and YFSETQ. V shed 4 bases, J shed 0 bases, and the junction held 10 bases outside the gene matches. This CDR3 is built from 18 residues. DNA of the CDR3: TGCGCCAGCAGCGGGGGGCCCGGGACTAGCGGGTACCAAGAGACCCAGTACTTC. Residues: CASSGGPGTSGYQETQYF.

This chain links TRBV7-6 with TRBJ1-1; D perhaps matches TRBD1 (5 bases). From germline, CDR1 is SGHVS and CDR2 FNYEAQ. This CDR3 comprises 14 residues. Trimming took 0 bases from V and 3 from J, leaving 8 bases between them. CDR3 coding DNA: TGTGCCAGCAGCTTAGCGCAGGGATACACTGAAGCTTTCTTT. Protein sequence: CASSLAQGYTEAFF.

Concerning this clone itself: This sample includes further DNA sequences coding for the same CDR3. The CDR3 region is CAWSPLNYEQYF. Here the CDR3 DNA reads TGTGCCTGGAGTCCCCTCAACTACGAGCAGTACTTC. The chain recombines TRBV30 with TRBJ2-7; no definite D call. The CDR3 length is 12 residues. V gave up 2 bases and J gave up 3 bases, with 8 bases separating them. Germline CDR1 reads GTSNPN; CDR2 reads SVGIG (reference sequence).

The chain is built from TRBV11-2 and TRBJ2-7; D perhaps matches TRBD2 (5 bases). With 5 bases removed from V and 8 bases from J, the gap between germline ends came to 16 bases. The CDR3 spans 13 residues. CDR1 and CDR2 (germline): SGHAT, FQNNGV. CDR3 sequence (DNA): TGTGCCAGCAGCCGACCCACGACCGGGAAGCAGTACTTC. Amino acid sequence: CASSRPTTGKQYF.

The J gene is TRBJ2-1, the V gene TRBV11-2; D is unclear. The germline V gene has CDR1 SGHAT and CDR2 FQNNGV. Trimming took off 2 bases at V and 10 bases at J, with 15 bases between the two ends. The CDR3 has 14 residues. The CDR3 nucleotides read TGTGCCAGCAGCTTAATCAGCAGATCGAGCGAGCAGTTCTTC. Translation gives CASSLISRSSEQFF. The variable domain in full, with the rest retrieved from reference TRBV11-2 and TRBJ2-1, is EAGVAQSPRYKIIEKRQSVAFWCNPISGHATLYWYQQILGQGPKLLIQFQNNGVVDDSQLPKDRFSAERLKGVDSTLKIQPAKLEDSAVYLCASSLISRSSEQFFGPGTRLTVL.

This sequence joins TRBV29-1 and TRBJ2-2; either TRBD1 or TRBD2 may fit D (6 bases each). The CDR3 loop spans 13 amino acids. CDR1 SQVTM and CDR2 ANQGSEA come from the germline V gene. Deletions cut 4 bases from V and 6 bases from J, with 12 bases between. The chain's CDR3 is CSVVVGGPGELFF. The CDR3 nucleotides are TGCAGCGTTGTCGTTGGGGGGCCCGGGGAGCTGTTTTTT.

This clone was recorded only once. The chain links TRBV7-3 to TRBJ1-2; D remains unclear. The V end was cut by 4 bases, the J end by 6 bases, with 9 bases between. The CDR3 runs to 12 residues. CDR1 and CDR2 from the germline V gene are SGHTA and FQGTGA. CDR3 coding DNA: TGTGCCAGCAGCTCAGACTTCAATGGCTACACCTTC. As protein: CASSSDFNGYTF. The full variable domain, its missing parts supplied by reference TRBV7-3 and TRBJ1-2, is GAGVSQTPSNKVTEKGKYVELRCDPISGHTALYWYRQSLGQGPEFLIYFQGTGAADDSGLPNDRFFAVRPEGSVSTLKIQRTERGDSAVYLCASSSDFNGYTFGSGTRLTVV.

J is TRBJ1-2 and V is TRBV5-4, with D perhaps TRBD1 (5 bases). With 2 bases removed from V and 8 bases from J, the gap between germline ends came to 16 bases. Per the germline V gene, CDR1 is SGHNT and CDR2 is YYREEE (reference sequence). The CDR3 extends over 14 amino acids. The CDR3 DNA follows: TGTGCCAGCAGCTTTGACAGACTATCTTCGGGCTACACCTTC. Protein sequence: CASSFDRLSSGYTF.

This clone has only one observation. The J gene is TRBJ2-1, the V gene TRBV5-1; the match to TRBD2 covers 11 bases. Germline CDR1 is SGHRS and CDR2 is YFSETQ. Trimming at V came to 0 bases and at J to 7 bases, leaving 3 bases not matched to a gene. The CDR3 is 15 amino acids. The CDR3 is CASSLVVAGGNEQFF. In nucleotides, the CDR3 is TGCGCCAGCAGCTTGGTAGTAGCGGGAGGGAATGAGCAGTTCTTC.

The chain has TRBV5-1 and TRBJ2-1; D is tentatively TRBD1 or TRBD2 (5 bases each). CDR1 SGHRS and CDR2 YFSETQ come from the germline V gene. CDR3 length: 15 residues. The V gene lost 4 bases and the J gene lost 2 bases, with 13 bases spanning the gap. CDR3 loop: CASSPVGETYNEQFF. In DNA form, the CDR3 reads TGCGCCAGCAGCCCAGTGGGGGAGACCTACAATGAGCAGTTCTTC.

The genes are TRBV6-6 and TRBJ2-3, with no clear D. Trimming stripped 1 base from V and 2 bases from J, with 10 bases between. CDR3 size: 15 residues. Per the germline V gene, CDR1 is MNHNY and CDR2 is SVGAGI (reference sequence). The CDR3 is CASSYYGRPTDTQYF. The CDR3 DNA reads TGTGCCAGCAGTTACTATGGCAGACCCACAGATACGCAGTATTTT.

The rearrangement joins TRBV28 to TRBJ1-1; tentative D call: TRBD1 (5 bases). Trimming removed 6 bases at V and 4 bases at J, with 18 bases between. The CDR3 has 15 amino acids. Looked up from germline, CDR1 is MDHEN and CDR2 is SYDVKM. The CDR3 region has the DNA TGTGCCAGCAGCTCCGCGGGGGGGGGTACCACTGAAGCTTTCTTT. Translation: CASSSAGGGTTEAFF.

The chain joins TRBV27 to TRBJ2-3; D possibly corresponds to TRBD1 (6 bases). Deletions cut 7 bases from V and 1 base from J, with 9 bases between. This CDR3 contains 13 residues. Germline assignment: CDR1 MNHEY and CDR2 SMNVEV (reference sequence). The CDR3 region has the DNA TGTGCCAGCACCAACAGGGGCACAGATACGCAGTATTTT. Its protein product is CASTNRGTDTQYF.

This clone was recorded once. The chain has TRBV5-4 and TRBJ1-1; TRBD1 is a possible D gene (5 bases). Germline CDR1 and CDR2: SGHNT and YYREEE (reference sequence). This CDR3 is 13 amino acids long. The V and J ends lost 3 bases and 8 bases respectively, with 14 bases between them. CDR3 nucleotide sequence: TGTGCCAGCAGCTCCCAACCGGGGGGGGAAGCTTTCTTT. This gives the protein CASSSQPGGEAFF.

The rearrangement joins TRBV7-2 to TRBJ1-6; 7 bases line up with TRBD1. With V trimmed by 6 bases and J by 7 bases, 6 bases remained unmatched. The CDR3 runs to 14 residues. Germline V lookup: CDR1 SGHTA, CDR2 FQGNSA. CDR3 DNA sequence: TGTGCCAGCAGGCGCCCGGGACAGAATTCACCCCTCCACTTT. This translates into CASRRPGQNSPLHF.

The gene calls are TRBV6-5 and TRBJ2-7; 9 bases are shared with TRBD1. This CDR3 contains 14 residues. Germline assignment: CDR1 MNHEY and CDR2 SVGAGI. The J segment lost 2 bases and the V segment lost 5 bases, leaving 4 bases of the junction unmatched. CDR3 in DNA: TGTGCCAGCAGTGCCGGGACAGGGCCCTACGAGCAGTACTTC. Amino acid sequence: CASSAGTGPYEQYF.

This rearrangement joins TRBV7-9 to TRBJ2-7; D remains unclear. The CDR3 covers 14 residues. Trimming took off 5 bases at V and 0 bases at J, with 11 bases between the two ends. Germline loops: CDR1 SEHNR, CDR2 FQNEAQ (reference sequence). CDR3 sequence (DNA): TGTGCCAGCAGCACAACAAGGAGCTCCTACGAGCAGTACTTC. Amino acid sequence: CASSTTRSSYEQYF.

V gene TRBV2 combines with J gene TRBJ2-1; no definite D call. The germline V gene has CDR1 SNHLY and CDR2 FYNNEI. There are 15 residues in the CDR3. V was clipped by 5 bases and J by 0 bases, with 11 bases between them. CDR3 amino acids: CASSWSKISYNEQFF. The CDR3 DNA reads as TGTGCCAGCAGTTGGTCCAAGATCTCCTACAATGAGCAGTTCTTC.

The chain combines TRBV19 with TRBJ1-1; D gene uncertain. The CDR3 has 11 amino acids. V dropped 6 bases and J dropped 11 bases, with 13 bases sitting between them. Germline CDR1 reads LNHDA; CDR2 reads SQIVND (reference sequence). CDR3 DNA sequence: TGTGCCAGTAGCCGGAGAGGGTGGGCTTTCTTT. As protein: CASSRRGWAFF.

V gene TRBV10-3 combines with J gene TRBJ1-1; D ambiguous. The CDR3 totals 13 residues. Germline V gene data show CDR1 as ENHRY and CDR2 as SYGVKD. Deletions cut 6 bases from V and 1 base from J, with 9 bases between. The CDR3 coding sequence is TGTGCCATCAGGTGGACGGAGAACACTGAAGCTTTCTTT. This gives the protein CAIRWTENTEAFF.

The V and J genes are TRBV6-5 and TRBJ2-1; 13 nucleotides align to TRBD2. After removal of 4 bases from V and 4 bases from J, the junction contained 1 base not matched to a gene. Germline loops: CDR1 MNHEY, CDR2 SVGAGI. CDR3 size: 15 residues. The CDR3: CASSLGLAGYNEQFF. The CDR3 DNA is TGTGCCAGCAGTTTGGGACTAGCGGGATACAATGAGCAGTTCTTC.

This chain joins TRBV28 and TRBJ2-1, with TRBD2 identical over 9 bases. The CDR3 is 15 residues long. The ends lost 4 bases at V and 7 bases at J; junction bases unmatched: 8. Germline V gene lookup returns CDR1 MDHEN and CDR2 SYDVKM. The CDR3, as DNA: TGTGCCAGCAGTTCAAATAGCGGGAGTGGAAATGAGCAGTTCTTC. It specifies CASSSNSGSGNEQFF.

CDR3 sequence: CASSTLAGTYEQYF. For the CDR3, the DNA is TGTGCCAGTAGTACCCTAGCGGGGACCTACGAGCAGTACTTC. The chain employs TRBV19 and TRBJ2-7; TRBD2 agrees at 9 bases. Germline V gene lookup returns CDR1 LNHDA and CDR2 SQIVND (reference sequence). After removal of 4 bases from V and 2 bases from J, the junction contained 3 bases not matched to a gene. This CDR3 contains 14 residues.